These 26 T cell receptor beta chains were sequenced from one sample in a study of T cell repertoires in cytomegalovirus infection. TCRdb used MiXCR to reprocess the reads, holding one entry per CDR3 protein. Seen here are almost 500,000 distinct CDR3 sequences, roughly 12% observed once, and the top ten hold roughly a tenth. The sequencing sample was made of PBMCs. The receptors stem from a human donor in good health (CMV status not recorded). Some clones in this sample may be carry-over from other donors' samples.

The chain links TRBV4-1 to TRBJ1-6; D uncertain. V was pared by 0 bases and J by 7 bases, with 16 bases between. CDR1 and CDR2 (germline): MGHRA, YSYEKL. The CDR3 consists of 17 residues. This CDR3 reads CASSQDPADPPNSPLHF. Here the CDR3 DNA reads TGCGCCAGCAGCCAAGATCCCGCAGACCCGCCGAATTCACCCCTCCACTTT.

This clonotype appeared a few times. The V call is TRBV29-1, the J call TRBJ1-1, with a possible D match to TRBD1 (6 bases). Trimming took 6 bases from V and 5 from J, leaving 16 bases between them. CDR3 length: 13 residues. CDR1 SQVTM and CDR2 ANQGSEA come from the germline V gene. The DNA for the CDR3 is TGCAGCGTCAAGGCAGGGGTGGTAACTGAAGCTTTCTTT. It yields the protein CSVKAGVVTEAFF.

In its sample, this clonotype was seen many times. The chain couples TRBV11-2 to TRBJ2-7; 8 nucleotides agree with TRBD1. CDR3 length equals 14 residues. The germline V gene encodes CDR1 SGHAT and CDR2 FQNNGV. The V segment lost 5 bases and the J segment 5 bases; nucleotides outside the gene matches: 8. The CDR3 DNA sequence: TGTGCCAGCAGCCCGTGGACAGGGTTCGACGAGCAGTACTTC. Encoded protein: CASSPWTGFDEQYF.

This clonotype was recorded many times. The chain recombines TRBV28 with TRBJ1-2; D is unresolved. V dropped 7 bases and J dropped 2 bases, with 8 bases sitting between them. CDR3 length: 12 residues. The V gene's germline CDR1 is MDHEN and CDR2 SYDVKM. For the CDR3, the DNA is TGTGCCAGCATGAAGGGAAACTATGGCTACACCTTC. Protein product: CASMKGNYGYTF.

This clonotype was counted only a few times. The rearrangement joins TRBV4-1 to TRBJ2-1; 11 positions agree with TRBD2. V gave up 1 base and J gave up 8 bases; unmatched junction bases: 7. The CDR3 is made up of 16 amino acids. Germline V gives CDR1 MGHRA, CDR2 YSYEKL. CDR3: CASSQGTLAGADEQFF. The CDR3 bases are TGCGCCAGCAGCCAAGGCACACTAGCGGGAGCGGATGAGCAGTTCTTC.

V and J are TRBV6-6 and TRBJ2-3; D is ambiguous. The V gene lost 0 bases and the J gene lost 4 bases, with 14 bases spanning the gap. Germline V lookup: CDR1 MNHNY, CDR2 SVGAGI (reference sequence). This CDR3 has 16 amino acids. CDR3 nucleotide sequence: TGTGCCAGCAGTTACTCGTTTCGGGTGGAATCAGATACGCAGTATTTT. Protein sequence: CASSYSFRVESDTQYF.

The V call is TRBV3-1, the J call TRBJ1-5, with D possibly being TRBD1 (5 bases). Trimming stripped 0 bases from V and 10 bases from J, with 16 bases between. Per germline, CDR1 LGHDT and CDR2 YNNKEL (reference sequence). This CDR3 contains 15 residues. This chain's CDR3 is CASSQDLTGPHPQHF. Here the CDR3 DNA reads TGTGCCAGCAGCCAAGATCTTACAGGTCCCCACCCCCAGCATTTT.

There are many counts of this clonotype. The V call is TRBV7-3, the J call TRBJ2-2; a possible D gene is TRBD2 (6 bases). V was clipped by 8 bases and J by 1 base, with 8 bases between them. Germline loops: CDR1 SGHTA, CDR2 FQGTGA. CDR3 length: 13 residues. CDR3 sequence: CASGAGNTGELFF. The DNA of the CDR3 is TGTGCCAGCGGAGCGGGGAACACCGGGGAGCTGTTTTTT.

This clonotype has only a few counts. The chain employs TRBV30 and TRBJ1-6, with a weak D call TRBD1 (6 bases). This CDR3 is built from 24 residues. The ends were cut back, 2 bases at V and 0 bases at J, with 35 bases in the middle. Germline V gives CDR1 GTSNPN, CDR2 SVGIG (reference sequence). The CDR3 region has the DNA TGTGCCTGGAGTCGGGGTCAGTTAGCGGAGGGGGGGCCGATGGAAAGCTCCTATAATTCACCCCTCCACTTT. It yields the protein CAWSRGQLAEGGPMESSYNSPLHF.

The sample holds many counts of this clonotype. V is TRBV20-1 and J is TRBJ2-5, with TRBD2 matching 10 bases. The CDR3 runs 15 residues. The V gene end was trimmed by 2 bases and the J gene end by 3 bases; junction bases not matched to a gene: 6. Germline assignment: CDR1 DFQATT and CDR2 SNEGSKA (reference sequence). The chain's CDR3 is CSARSVSGGKETQYF. The DNA of the CDR3 is TGCAGTGCTAGATCCGTTAGCGGGGGGAAAGAGACCCAGTACTTC.

This clonotype appeared a few times. This chain links TRBV12-3 or TRBV12-4 with TRBJ2-2, with 7 bases aligning to TRBD1. This CDR3 has 15 residues. After removal of 5 bases from V and 6 bases from J, the junction contained 9 bases not matched to a gene. This CDR3 is CASSLGGLISGELFF. Written as DNA, the CDR3 is TGTGCCAGCAGTCTAGGGGGCCTAATTTCCGGGGAGCTGTTTTTT.

This clonotype was seen ten or more times. The V gene is TRBV7-6, the J gene TRBJ1-5; 8 positions match TRBD1. The germline V gene encodes CDR1 SGHVS and CDR2 FNYEAQ. There are 15 residues in the CDR3. With 3 bases clipped from V and 4 bases from J, the junction kept 5 bases outside the gene matches. CDR3 in amino acids: CASSLRQGQNQPQHF. For the CDR3, the DNA is TGTGCCAGCAGCTTGAGACAGGGGCAAAATCAGCCCCAGCATTTT.

In its sample, this clonotype was seen many times. This rearrangement joins TRBV7-8 to TRBJ2-6; D gene ambiguous. This CDR3 region has 14 residues. CDR1 and CDR2 from the germline V gene are SGHVS and FQNEAQ. V lost 3 bases, J lost 4 bases, and 7 bases lay in between. The CDR3 is CASSLIPGANVLTF. In nucleotides, the CDR3 is TGTGCCAGCAGCTTGATTCCGGGGGCCAACGTCCTGACTTTC. Using reference TRBV7-8 and TRBJ2-6 for the parts outside the CDR3, the full variable domain is GAGVSQSPRYKVAKRGQDVALRCDPISGHVSLFWYQQALGQGPEFLTYFQNEAQLDKSGLPSDRFFAERPEGSVSTLKIQRTQQEDSAVYLCASSLIPGANVLTFGAGSRLTVL.

Many counts were recorded for this clonotype. V gene TRBV7-2 combines with J gene TRBJ1-2; 9 positions agree with TRBD1. This CDR3 comprises 13 residues. Per germline, CDR1 SGHTA and CDR2 FQGNSA. Trimming at V came to 11 bases and at J to 2 bases, leaving 6 bases not matched to a gene. CDR3 region: CASGTGMNYGYTF. The CDR3 nucleotides read TGTGCCTCCGGGACAGGGATGAACTATGGCTACACCTTC.

This clonotype was seen a few times. The CDR3 nucleotides read TGTGCCAGCAGCCAAGAATTAGCTCGGGATGATGAGCAGTTCTTC. Protein: CASSQELARDDEQFF. The rearrangement joins TRBV4-2 to TRBJ2-1; possibly TRBD2 for D (5 bases). The CDR3 is 15 residues long. V was pared by 0 bases and J by 8 bases, with 14 bases between. CDR1 and CDR2 from the germline V gene are LGHNA and YNFKEQ.

The table lists this clonotype with a few counts. The chain combines TRBV19 with TRBJ1-3, with D possibly TRBD1 on 6 matching bases. The CDR3 consists of 15 residues. Germline CDR1 and CDR2: LNHDA and SQIVND (reference sequence). Trimming left V 4 bases short and J 0 bases short, with 10 bases between. CDR3 bases: TGTGCCAGTAGTACAGGGGACTTCTCTGGAAACACCATATATTTT. This sequence encodes CASSTGDFSGNTIYF.

This clonotype occurred many times. The V gene is TRBV27, the J gene TRBJ2-7; D unclear. The CDR3 runs 13 residues. The germline V gene encodes CDR1 MNHEY and CDR2 SMNVEV (reference sequence). Deletions cut 5 bases from V and 3 bases from J, with 11 bases between. The CDR3 is CASSLGLNYEQYF. The CDR3 bases are TGTGCCAGCAGTCTGGGCCTTAACTACGAGCAGTACTTC.

The chain uses TRBV7-9 and TRBJ1-1; the D gene is possibly TRBD1 (6 bases). The CDR3 has 14 residues. V lost 9 bases to trimming and J lost 6 bases, with 20 bases between them. CDR1 is SEHNR and CDR2 is FQNEAQ in the germline V gene (reference sequence). CDR3 loop: CASNQGTGTPEAFF. The CDR3 nucleotides are TGTGCCAGTAATCAAGGAACAGGGACGCCTGAAGCTTTCTTT.

This clonotype showed up many times. The CDR3 reads CASIAGTAGGYEQFF. The CDR3 DNA is TGTGCCAGCATTGCCGGGACAGCGGGGGGATATGAGCAGTTCTTC. The chain combines TRBV2 with TRBJ2-1, with 9 nucleotides matching TRBD2. The CDR3 loop spans 15 amino acids. J gave up 8 bases and V 7 bases, and 12 bases lay outside the gene matches. Per the germline V gene, CDR1 is SNHLY and CDR2 is FYNNEI.

The table lists this clonotype with a few counts. This chain uses TRBV28 with TRBJ2-7, with D hard to call. Germline-derived CDR1 and CDR2 are MDHEN and SYDVKM. V dropped 4 bases and J dropped 3 bases, with 7 bases sitting between them. The CDR3 totals 12 residues. The CDR3 region has the DNA TGTGCCAGCAGTTCCTTCGGCTACGAGCAGTACTTC. It codes for CASSSFGYEQYF.

In this sample, this clonotype turned up a few times. CDR3 DNA: TGCAGTGCTAGCGACAACCAAGAGACCCAGTACTTC. Translation gives CSASDNQETQYF. The J gene is TRBJ2-5, the V gene TRBV20-1; no firm D call. The CDR3 length is 12 residues. Trimming took off 3 bases at V and 0 bases at J, with 5 bases between the two ends. Germline V gives CDR1 DFQATT, CDR2 SNEGSKA (reference sequence).

This clonotype has only a few counts. The chain links TRBV4-1 to TRBJ2-1; no definite D call. The CDR3 has 15 residues. In germline, CDR1 is MGHRA, CDR2 YSYEKL. V was cut by 2 bases and J by 5 bases, with 13 bases left in between. This CDR3 is CASSQLLLFDNEQFF. The CDR3 DNA reads as TGCGCCAGCAGCCAATTACTTCTCTTTGACAATGAGCAGTTCTTC.

There are a few counts of this clonotype. This chain connects TRBV3-1 to TRBJ2-5; 12 nucleotides line up with TRBD2. V was pared by 4 bases and J by 5 bases, with 8 bases of the junction left unmatched. Germline V gives CDR1 LGHDT, CDR2 YNNKEL (reference sequence). CDR3 length: 16 amino acids. The CDR3, as DNA: TGTGCCAGCAGCCCAGAGGGGACTAGCGGGTGGGAGACCCAGTACTTC. Amino acids: CASSPEGTSGWETQYF.

This clonotype was found many times. The chain links TRBV27 to TRBJ1-1; D gene ambiguous. The germline CDR1 and CDR2 sequences are MNHEY and SMNVEV (reference sequence). V was clipped by 5 bases and J by 4 bases, with 11 bases between them. The CDR3 runs to 13 residues. DNA of the CDR3: TGTGCCAGCAGTCTAAGGTCCCTCACTGAAGCTTTCTTT. Amino acids: CASSLRSLTEAFF.

This clonotype was seen repeatedly, ten times or more. This chain's CDR3 is CASSPLRTSDWRETQYF. In nucleotides, the CDR3 is TGTGCCAGCAGCCCGTTGCGGACTAGCGACTGGCGAGAGACCCAGTACTTC. The chain combines TRBV11-2 with TRBJ2-5, with TRBD2 matching over 9 bases. V lost 5 bases, J lost 4 bases, and 14 bases stayed unmatched. This CDR3 is built from 17 residues. Germline values: CDR1 SGHAT, CDR2 FQNNGV.

This clonotype was seen repeatedly, ten times or more. The chain combines TRBV30 with TRBJ1-2; D is unresolved. The CDR3 contains 12 residues. The germline CDR1 and CDR2 sequences are GTSNPN and SVGIG (reference sequence). V lost 3 bases and J lost 3, with 8 bases in between. The CDR3: CAWRGLDYGYTF. In nucleotides, the CDR3 is TGTGCCTGGAGGGGCTTAGACTATGGCTACACCTTC.